The source of this T cell receptor (beta chain) is a study of T cells in localized non-small cell lung cancer. Measured with immunoSEQ multiplex PCR; TCRdb has only the in-frame clones, and not every one. The sample shows 45,000 to 70,000 clones, 86% of them seen only once. The junction had 4 bases not matched to a gene; V was cut back by 4 bases and J by 1 base. Germline V gives CDR1 SGDLS, CDR2 YYNGEE. This CDR3 has 15 residues. Sequenced here: peripheral blood, sampled before any cancer treatment. The rearrangement links TRBV9 to TRBJ2-2; 7 bases are a match to TRBD2. The sequence came from a woman aged 35-70 years with stage I lung adenocarcinoma. The CDR3 sequence: CASSQGGGNTGELFF. The CDR3 DNA is TGTGCCAGCAGCCAAGGCGGGGGGAACACCGGGGAGCTGTTTTTT.